The sequence of this T cell receptor beta chain was determined in a study of OX40 agonist ivuxolimab in advanced cancers. Turning to the overall study: Ivuxolimab, which targeted the costimulatory receptor OX40 (CD134), was an agonistic, fully human IgG2 monoclonal antibody. The monotherapy dose-escalation portion (N ≈ 52 patients) of the phase I ivuxolimab trial is reported in the paper. Partial responses occurred in three dose-escalation patients, of whom one had hepatocellular carcinoma and two had cutaneous melanoma. Intravenous ivuxolimab was administered to patients every 2 weeks at six dose levels: 0.01, 0.1, 0.3, 1.5, 3 and 10 mg/kg. In the dose-escalation cohort, around four fifths of patients were male, and the mean age was about 55 years, with a range of about 20 to 79. The purpose of peripheral TCRbeta sequencing was to test whether ivuxolimab changed TCR sequence diversity and led to clonal T-cell expansion. Of the approximately 50 dose-escalation patients, hepatocellular carcinoma was present in approximately 20, melanoma in roughly 15, renal cell carcinoma in 9 and head and neck cancer in 9. Prior anti-PD-1, anti-PD-L1 or anti-CTLA-4 therapy was permitted, and checkpoint inhibitors had been received by about 44% of dose-escalation patients.

Genomic DNA was isolated from the sorted cells so that the TCRbeta CDR3 region could be sequenced. The immunoSEQ Assay was used to sequence the TCRbeta CDR3 regions. Not all clones reach the TCRdb copy of this immuneACCESS table, which keeps in-frame sequences only. Checked studies attribute under half of the gap to unresolved V genes and leave the rest unexplained. This sample is represented by some 15,000 clones; around nine tenths of them were singletons. Together, the top ten hold about 20% of the sample. Notes on this clone: This receptor's antigen is unknown. Base qualities are not recorded, but no much larger clone differs from it by a single base.

Broader findings and caveats from the paper: The antigen specificity of the clonally expanded peripheral T cells was not determined. In the 0.1-3.0 mg/kg groups, partial responders were among the patients with the lowest normalized peripheral clonal expansion, particularly in CD8+ T cells. After ivuxolimab, expanded clones were on average more numerous among CD8+ T cells than among CD4+ T cells. Low levels of normalized T-cell clonal expansion were also seen in some patients who did not respond. At doses of 0.1 to 3.0 mg/kg, clonal expansion of both CD4+ and CD8+ T cells in blood was seen between baseline and week 6.

CDR1 and CDR2 are read off the germline V gene as MDHEN and SYDVKM. The CDR3 runs 12 amino acids, cysteine and phenylalanine included. The DNA shown is the 36-base CDR3, in frame from base 1. Trimming at the junction amounts to 3 bases on V and 3 bases on J, and the germline ends lie 5 bases apart. Patients with autoimmune disease history or receiving systemic immunosuppression were excluded from the trial. Peripheral blood for TCR sequencing was collected from all dose cohorts at baseline, on cycle 4 day 1, and on cycle 7 day 1. The samples were drawn from a first-in-human, open-label, multicenter phase I dose-escalation trial of ivuxolimab. Adults with locally advanced or metastatic melanoma, renal cell, hepatocellular, or head and neck squamous cell carcinoma were enrolled in the trial. Before TCR sequencing, CD4+ and CD8+ T cells were separately sorted from peripheral blood.

The chain uses TRBV28 and TRBJ1-1, with no confidently assigned D gene. This specimen was CD4+ or CD8+ T cells sorted from blood, taken in a trial of the OX40 agonist ivuxolimab. The receptor was derived from an adult with an advanced solid tumor such as melanoma, head and neck, liver or kidney cancer. CDR3 loop: CASSLVDTEAFF. The DNA sequence reads TGTGCCAGCAGTTTGGTTGACACTGAAGCTTTCTTT.